This note documents a single TCR beta chain sequence. The antigen remains unidentified. Profiled with immunoSEQ multiplex PCR; TCRdb holds only in-frame clones, not every one. Counted here are some 110,000 clones, over 85% occurring once; the ten biggest clones make up approximately 0.22%. Trimming shortened V by 4 bases and J by 6 bases, and 15 bases separated the two germline ends. Germline V gene lookup returns CDR1 LGHNA and CDR2 YSLEER. CDR3 length equals 14 residues. This entry is derived from a study of graft-versus-host responses after intestinal transplantation. Overall study: Recipients received multivisceral, liver-intestinal, or isolated intestinal transplants. Whole-study results and caveats: Patients who carried graft-donor T cell macrochimerism also had high graft-versus-host to host-versus-graft clonal ratios in their allografts. Among recipient marrow samples, GvH clones were found; some appeared first in ileum or blood. Early after transplant, HvG declines were associated with peak levels of circulating GvH clones.

The starting material was unstimulated CD4+ T cells sorted from spleen or lymph node cells, obtained before transplant. The source of this sequence is a human donor who was the organ donor for an intestinal transplant. The chain combines TRBV4-3 with TRBJ1-1; unclear D gene. The CDR3 DNA follows: TGCGCCAGCAGCCGGCAGACGGGGTCGTCTGAAGCTTTCTTT. Its protein is CASSRQTGSSEAFF.